The 29 T cell receptor beta chains listed next were all sequenced from one sample in a study of blood T cell repertoires in COVID-19. Clones were read by immunoSEQ multiplex PCR, and TCRdb kept only the in-frame ones, dropping some. The table shows about 320,000 clones, with around 85% occurring only once. Sequencing was done on a sample of peripheral blood. The receptors shown here come from a human donor in a cohort sampled during active COVID-19.

CDR3 bases: TGTGCCTGGAGATCCGGTAATAGCGGGGCCCAGTTCTTC. As protein: CAWRSGNSGAQFF. This sequence joins TRBV30 and TRBJ2-1; 8 bases are a match to TRBD2. Germline CDR1 reads GTSNPN; CDR2 reads SVGIG (reference sequence). The CDR3 loop spans 13 amino acids. V lost 3 bases and J lost 13; bases outside the gene matches: 11.

As to this clone: The junction departs from the called germline gene at one end, perhaps through a read error. CDR3 bases: TGTGCCAGCAGTGAAGCGGTGGGGGCGAAGCTCTTT. This encodes CASSEAVGAKLF. The chain couples TRBV6-1 to TRBJ1-1; D possibly corresponds to TRBD1 (6 bases). CDR3 length: 12 amino acids. Germline CDR1 MNHNS, CDR2 SASEGT.

The chain joins TRBV12-3 or TRBV12-4 to TRBJ2-5, with D unresolved. The V gene lost 3 bases and the J gene lost 3 bases, with 2 bases spanning the gap. This CDR3 comprises 11 residues. In nucleotides, the CDR3 is TGTGCCAGCAGTTTTAAAGAGACCCAGTACTTC. Protein product: CASSFKETQYF.

The V gene is TRBV7-6, the J gene TRBJ2-3; D is perhaps TRBD2 (5 bases). Germline assignment: CDR1 SGHVS and CDR2 FNYEAQ. V gave up 5 bases and J gave up 1 base, with 13 bases separating them. This CDR3 is 15 amino acids long. Here the CDR3 reads CASSPADGGTDTQYF. CDR3 nucleotide sequence: TGTGCCAGCAGCCCAGCTGACGGGGGCACAGATACGCAGTATTTT.

This chain connects TRBV5-1 to TRBJ1-4, with a weak D call TRBD1 (6 bases). The germline gives CDR1 SGHRS, CDR2 YFSETQ. This CDR3 region has 16 residues. V lost 5 bases and J lost 3, with 17 bases in between. The CDR3 spells CASRSTGHSANEKLFF. The CDR3 region has the DNA TGCGCCAGCAGATCCACAGGGCATTCGGCTAATGAAAAACTGTTTTTT.

The chain recombines TRBV10-3 with TRBJ1-5; the match to TRBD1 covers 8 bases. CDR1 and CDR2 (germline): ENHRY, SYGVKD. V trimming: 5 bases; J trimming: 8 bases; junction bases outside the gene matches: 8. CDR3 length: 14 amino acids. The CDR3 spells CAISRDRLVEPQHF. The CDR3 nucleotides are TGTGCCATCAGTAGGGACAGGCTAGTGGAGCCCCAGCATTTT.

This clone was detected only once. The gene calls are TRBV15 and TRBJ2-7; TRBD2 aligns across 7 bases. There are 14 residues in the CDR3. Per the germline V gene, CDR1 is LNHNV and CDR2 is YYDKDF (reference sequence). The V gene end was trimmed by 1 base and the J gene end by 4 bases; junction bases not matched to a gene: 4. In DNA, the CDR3 is TGTGCCACCAGCAGAGGACCCGGGGGGTACGAGCAGTACTTC. Its protein product is CATSRGPGGYEQYF.

This rearrangement joins TRBV11-2 to TRBJ2-7; possible D gene TRBD2, 6 bases. V gave up 5 bases and J gave up 3 bases, with 20 bases separating them. The CDR3 has 16 residues. Germline loops: CDR1 SGHAT, CDR2 FQNNGV. CDR3 DNA sequence: TGTGCCAGCAGCAGAAGCACGGGCGGGGAGGACTACGAGCAGTACTTC. It specifies CASSRSTGGEDYEQYF.

The CDR3 sequence: CASSWDRGTDTQYF. CDR3 in DNA: TGTGCCAGCAGCTGGGACAGGGGCACAGATACGCAGTATTTT. The V call is TRBV5-4, the J call TRBJ2-3, with 9 bases fitting TRBD1. The V gene's germline CDR1 is SGHNT and CDR2 YYREEE (reference sequence). The CDR3 covers 14 residues. V dropped 3 bases and J dropped 1; count of bases not matched to a gene: 0.

The genes are TRBV5-8 and TRBJ1-2; D is undetermined. CDR1 is SGHTS and CDR2 is YDEGEE in the germline V gene. V dropped 3 bases and J dropped 5 bases, with 14 bases sitting between them. The CDR3 contains 14 residues. Written as DNA, the CDR3 is TGTGCCAGCAGCTCCGATGGCAGAAGATATGGCTACACCTTC. Translating it yields CASSSDGRRYGYTF.

Details on this clone: The same CDR3 also results from other DNA sequences found in this sample. This sequence joins TRBV27 and TRBJ1-5, with 10 nucleotides matching TRBD1. The CDR3 length is 15 residues. Germline V gene sequence: CDR1 MNHEY, CDR2 SMNVEV (reference sequence). With V trimmed by 6 bases and J by 2 bases, 4 bases remained unmatched. The CDR3 loop reads CASRPGTGGNQPQHF. DNA for the CDR3: TGTGCCAGCAGGCCCGGGACAGGGGGCAATCAGCCCCAGCATTTT.

The chain carries TRBV24-1 and TRBJ2-7; maybe TRBD1 (6 bases). V was pared by 9 bases and J by 7 bases, with 15 bases between. Germline V gene lookup returns CDR1 KGHDR and CDR2 SFDVKD. CDR3 length: 12 residues. This chain's CDR3 is CATGDTVGEQYF. In DNA form, the CDR3 reads TGTGCCACCGGGGACACCGTGGGGGAGCAGTACTTC.

The V gene is TRBV20-1, the J gene TRBJ1-1, with TRBD1 matching over 8 bases. The CDR3 has 11 residues. The V gene's germline CDR1 is DFQATT and CDR2 SNEGSKA (reference sequence). V was pared by 8 bases and J by 4 bases, with 3 bases of the junction left unmatched. Here the CDR3 reads CSFTGGTEAFF. The CDR3 DNA is TGCAGTTTCACAGGGGGCACTGAAGCTTTCTTT.

The rearrangement joins TRBV30 to TRBJ2-2; tentatively, D is TRBD2 (5 bases). Germline V gene data show CDR1 as GTSNPN and CDR2 as SVGIG (reference sequence). The V and J ends lost 0 bases and 5 bases respectively, with 10 bases between them. The CDR3 contains 14 residues. The CDR3 region has the DNA TGTGCCTGGAGTGTTCTCGGGGAAACCGGGGAGCTGTTTTTT. It translates to CAWSVLGETGELFF.

This clone has just one count. V usage is TRBV24-1 and J usage is TRBJ2-3; unclear D gene. Trimming removed 6 bases at V and 4 bases at J, with 7 bases between. Germline values: CDR1 KGHDR, CDR2 SFDVKD. There are 12 residues in the CDR3. Written as DNA, the CDR3 is TGTGCCACCAGTTTCTCCCCAGATACGCAGTATTTT. Amino acids: CATSFSPDTQYF.

The chain joins TRBV29-1 to TRBJ2-1; tentative D call: TRBD2 (7 bases). The V end was cut by 3 bases, the J end by 2 bases, with 11 bases between. The CDR3 runs to 14 residues. Germline V gives CDR1 SQVTM, CDR2 ANQGSEA. The CDR3 region is CSVDEGGAYNEQFF. CDR3 sequence (DNA): TGCAGCGTTGATGAAGGGGGGGCCTACAATGAGCAGTTCTTC.

The chain uses TRBV27 and TRBJ1-5; D ambiguous. Trimming removed 4 bases at V and 6 bases at J, with 10 bases between. Germline CDR1 is MNHEY and CDR2 is SMNVEV (reference sequence). There are 13 residues in the CDR3. The CDR3 here is CASSSLGGQPQHF. DNA for the CDR3: TGTGCCAGCAGTTCCCTCGGTGGTCAGCCCCAGCATTTT.

This clone came up once. The CDR3: CASSQDWTGSSHGYTF. CDR3 DNA sequence: TGTGCCAGCAGCCAAGACTGGACAGGGTCATCACATGGCTACACCTTC. This sequence joins TRBV14 and TRBJ1-2; TRBD1 matches 8 bases. J was trimmed by 6 bases and V by 0 bases; bases with no gene match: 9. Germline V gives CDR1 SGHDN, CDR2 FVKESK. The CDR3 loop spans 16 amino acids.

This chain uses TRBV2 with TRBJ2-7; 8 nucleotides match TRBD1. J was trimmed by 6 bases and V by 7 bases; bases with no gene match: 8. CDR1 SNHLY and CDR2 FYNNEI come from the germline V gene. This CDR3 region has 13 residues. In DNA form, the CDR3 reads TGTGCCAGCATTCGACAGGGGCTAGGCGAGCAGTACTTC. Amino acids: CASIRQGLGEQYF.

The V and J genes are TRBV5-1 and TRBJ2-2, with 11 bases lining up with TRBD1. Germline V CDR1 and CDR2: SGHRS, YFSETQ. The CDR3 has 15 residues. V dropped 4 bases and J dropped 3; count of bases not matched to a gene: 2. The CDR3 DNA reads TGCGCCAGCAGCGGGACAGGGGGTGACACCGGGGAGCTGTTTTTT. This encodes CASSGTGGDTGELFF.

A remark on this clone: Other nucleotide sequences in the sample specify the same CDR3. The chain couples TRBV5-4 to TRBJ2-7, with unresolved D. The CDR3 covers 12 residues. From germline, CDR1 is SGHNT and CDR2 YYREEE (reference sequence). V shed 3 bases and J shed 3 bases, with 7 bases lying between them. In DNA, the CDR3 is TGTGCCAGCAGCTCTGATAGCTACGAGCAGTACTTC. Residues: CASSSDSYEQYF.

V and J are TRBV4-2 and TRBJ1-6, with D maybe TRBD1 (5 bases). The CDR3 covers 15 residues. Per the germline V gene, CDR1 is LGHNA and CDR2 is YNFKEQ. V was cut by 0 bases and J by 9 bases, with 12 bases left in between. The CDR3 here is CASSQDQTESSPLHF. DNA for the CDR3: TGTGCCAGCAGCCAAGATCAGACAGAATCTTCACCCCTCCACTTT.

The rearrangement uses TRBV10-2 and TRBJ2-1; the match to TRBD1 covers 7 bases. Germline V CDR1 and CDR2: WSHSY, SAAADI. Germline trimming cut 0 bases from V and 7 bases from J; bases unmatched to any gene: 6. This CDR3 spans 15 amino acids. This CDR3 is CASSESRTGLNEQFF. CDR3 bases: TGCGCCAGCAGTGAGTCGCGGACAGGATTGAATGAGCAGTTCTTC.

V is TRBV27 and J is TRBJ2-3, with TRBD2 matching over 12 bases. Trimming removed 4 bases from V and 1 base from J; junction bases left unmatched: 15. The V gene's germline CDR1 is MNHEY and CDR2 SMNVEV (reference sequence). The CDR3 spans 20 residues. The DNA of the CDR3 is TGTGCCAGCAGTTCACCCCCCAAATCCACTAGCGGGGGGCGCACAGATACGCAGTATTTT. Translated: CASSSPPKSTSGGRTDTQYF.

CDR3 protein: CSVEKAHGGREKLFF. CDR3 DNA sequence: TGCAGCGTTGAAAAGGCGCACGGCGGGAGGGAAAAACTGTTTTTT. The J gene is TRBJ1-4, the V gene TRBV29-1; D remains ambiguous. Looked up from germline, CDR1 is SQVTM and CDR2 is ANQGSEA. The germline V and J ends were trimmed by 2 bases and 8 bases, with 18 bases remaining between them. The CDR3 spans 15 residues.

The chain links TRBV2 to TRBJ2-1; 7 bases are shared with TRBD1. V dropped 9 bases and J dropped 7; count of bases not matched to a gene: 12. Per germline, CDR1 SNHLY and CDR2 FYNNEI. The CDR3 has 14 amino acids. The CDR3 spells CASEQGRWLNEQFF. CDR3 coding DNA: TGTGCCAGTGAACAGGGGCGTTGGTTAAATGAGCAGTTCTTC.

This clone appeared a few times. The V call is TRBV7-8, the J call TRBJ1-5; D not resolved. Trimming removed 1 base from V and 0 bases from J, with 13 bases in between. The germline V gene encodes CDR1 SGHVS and CDR2 FQNEAQ. This CDR3 has 17 residues. The CDR3 bases are TGTGCCAGCAGCTTAGATGCCAGTATGTATAGCAATCAGCCCCAGCATTTT. This sequence encodes CASSLDASMYSNQPQHF.

This rearrangement joins TRBV19 to TRBJ2-3; 7 nucleotides align to TRBD2. Germline assignment: CDR1 LNHDA and CDR2 SQIVND (reference sequence). With 4 bases clipped from V and 3 bases from J, the junction kept 19 bases outside the gene matches. The CDR3 is made up of 19 amino acids. The CDR3 DNA reads as TGTGCCAGTAGTACCTCCAACCTCGGGGCCGACGGGGGGACAGATACGCAGTATTTT. This gives the protein CASSTSNLGADGGTDTQYF.

The gene calls are TRBV24-1 and TRBJ2-2; 10 bases line up with TRBD2. CDR1 and CDR2 (germline): KGHDR, SFDVKD. V shed 2 bases, J shed 4 bases, and the junction held 6 bases outside the gene matches. The CDR3 sequence is 17 residues long. CDR3 DNA: TGTGCCACCAGTGATTCCCAGCGGGGGGGTCCCACCGGGGAGCTGTTTTTT. Its translation is CATSDSQRGGPTGELFF.